Shown below are 7 T cell receptor beta chains from a single sample sequenced in a study of T cell repertoires in cytomegalovirus infection. Using its own MiXCR run on the reads, TCRdb lists one record per CDR3 protein. The sample yields under 600,000 distinct CDR3 sequences, approximately 15% seen once. Specimen: CD8+ T cells from PBMCs. These receptors all stem from a human donor in good health (CMV status not recorded). Some clones in this sample may be carry-over from other donors' samples.

As to this clonotype: A much larger clone is a single base away; this may be a read error. The gene calls are TRBV11-2 and TRBJ1-2; D might be TRBD1 (5 bases). The CDR3 sequence is 15 residues long. Looked up from germline, CDR1 is SGHAT and CDR2 is FQNNGV. The CDR3, as DNA: TGTGTCAGCACCCCGACGGGAGGGGTTGGCTATGGCTACACCTTC. Its translation is CVSTPTGGVGYGYTF.

The chain links TRBV5-5 to TRBJ2-5, with 7 bases identical to TRBD2. Germline V CDR1 and CDR2: SGHKS, YYEKEE (reference sequence). Trimming removed 5 bases from V and 1 base from J; junction bases left unmatched: 5. The CDR3 contains 14 residues. The CDR3 reads CASRRTRSQETQYF. DNA for the CDR3: TGTGCCAGCAGGCGGACTAGGAGCCAAGAGACCCAGTACTTC.

To note about this clonotype: This sequence may be a read error, since a much larger clone differs from it by one base. This chain uses TRBV7-4 with TRBJ2-5; no firm D call. Trimming cost V 3 bases and J 6 bases, with 8 bases left between them. CDR1 and CDR2 from the germline V gene are SGHVT and SQSDAQ. The CDR3 is made up of 12 amino acids. CDR3 DNA sequence: TGTGCCAGCAGCTTCCGGTGGCAGACCCAGTACTTC. Translating gives CASSFRWQTQYF.

This clonotype has just a few counts. The chain joins TRBV4-1 to TRBJ2-1; TRBD1 or TRBD2 may be the D gene (5 bases each). Germline CDR1 reads MGHRA; CDR2 reads YSYEKL. The length of the CDR3 is 13 residues. Between the trimmed V and J ends, which lost 1 base and 8 bases, there was a span of 9 bases. The CDR3 is CASSQAGRDEQFF. The CDR3 bases are TGCGCCAGCAGCCAAGCGGGGCGCGATGAGCAGTTCTTC.

This clonotype was seen at least ten times. The chain joins TRBV7-9 to TRBJ2-6; no firm D call. The CDR3 is 17 residues long. Trimming shortened V by 2 bases and J by 0 bases, and 11 bases separated the two germline ends. Looked up from germline, CDR1 is SEHNR and CDR2 is FQNEAQ (reference sequence). As DNA, the CDR3 is TGTGCCAGCAGCTTACAGTTCGTAAGCTCTGGGGCCAACGTCCTGACTTTC. Its protein product is CASSLQFVSSGANVLTF.

This clonotype has more than one count but fewer than ten. The V and J genes are TRBV5-4 and TRBJ2-7; 10 nucleotides align to TRBD1. The CDR3 consists of 15 residues. The V segment lost 3 bases and the J segment 5 bases; nucleotides outside the gene matches: 8. Germline CDR1 reads SGHNT; CDR2 reads YYREEE (reference sequence). CDR3: CASSSGQGRGDEQYF. As DNA, the CDR3 is TGTGCCAGCAGCTCGGGACAGGGGCGAGGCGACGAGCAGTACTTC.

This clonotype was seen many times. The rearrangement joins TRBV15 to TRBJ1-6, with D uncertain. Germline V gives CDR1 LNHNV, CDR2 YYDKDF (reference sequence). V lost 5 bases and J 8 bases, leaving 16 bases between the germline ends. CDR3 size: 15 residues. For the CDR3, the DNA is TGTGCCACCAGCGAACGCTCACTCGGAGATTCACCCCTCCACTTT. This sequence encodes CATSERSLGDSPLHF.